The 25 T cell receptor beta chains below come from one sample, sequenced in a study of blood T cells in healthy people across ages. Using a J-beta primer mix together with a sample-barcoded 5' primer, a second PCR was run for about 6 to 11 cycles. TCRdb re-called the 5' RACE reads through MiXCR, storing one row per CDR3 protein. The sample includes hundreds of thousands of distinct CDR3 sequences, 55% to 70% of them seen just once. What was sequenced was blood. These receptors all come from a man aged 25 to 45 in good health.

The V gene is TRBV4-3, the J gene TRBJ2-4; TRBD1 might be the D (5 bases). There are 14 residues in the CDR3. Per the germline V gene, CDR1 is LGHNA and CDR2 is YSLEER. V gave up 1 base and J gave up 6 bases, with 10 bases separating them. In DNA form, the CDR3 reads TGCGCCAGCAGCCAAGCTAGGGGTCCAAACATTCAGTACTTC. Its translation: CASSQARGPNIQYF.

This rearrangement joins TRBV20-1 to TRBJ1-2; TRBD1 is a possible D gene (6 bases). The germline V gene encodes CDR1 DFQATT and CDR2 SNEGSKA (reference sequence). The CDR3 runs 13 residues. With 2 bases removed from V and 3 bases from J, the gap between germline ends came to 10 bases. The DNA of the CDR3 is TGCAGTGCTAGAAGCTCAGGGGACTATGGCTACACCTTC. Encoded protein: CSARSSGDYGYTF.

CDR3: CASSLPTSGYNEQYF. CDR3 bases: TGTGCCAGCAGCTTGCCAACTAGCGGATACAATGAGCAGTACTTC. This chain links TRBV5-6 with TRBJ2-5; TRBD2 aligns across 8 bases. Germline trimming cut 1 base from V and 11 bases from J; bases unmatched to any gene: 13. Per germline, CDR1 SGHDT and CDR2 YYEEEE. This CDR3 has 15 residues.

The chain couples TRBV7-2 to TRBJ2-1, with D possibly called TRBD1 or TRBD2 (5 bases each). This CDR3 comprises 15 residues. Germline values: CDR1 SGHTA, CDR2 FQGNSA. With 7 bases removed from V and 8 bases from J, the gap between germline ends came to 21 bases. CDR3 nucleotide sequence: TGTGCCAGCACCCGAGCAGGGACCCTCAGGGATGAGCAGTTCTTC. Translating gives CASTRAGTLRDEQFF.

DNA of the CDR3: TGTGCCAGCAGCTTCACCGGATACAATGAGCAGTTCTTC. This gives the protein CASSFTGYNEQFF. The genes are TRBV7-3 and TRBJ2-1; no definite D call. The V gene lost 3 bases and the J gene lost 4 bases, with 7 bases spanning the gap. CDR1 and CDR2 from the germline V gene are SGHTA and FQGTGA. The CDR3 runs to 13 residues. The full variable domain, rest sourced from reference TRBV7-3 and TRBJ2-1, is GAGVSQTPSNKVTEKGKYVELRCDPISGHTALYWYRQSLGQGPEFLIYFQGTGAADDSGLPNDRFFAVRPEGSVSTLKIQRTERGDSAVYLCASSFTGYNEQFFGPGTRLTVL.

This sequence joins TRBV20-1 and TRBJ1-4; TRBD1 matches at 11 bases. Germline loops: CDR1 DFQATT, CDR2 SNEGSKA (reference sequence). The ends lost 4 bases at V and 8 bases at J; junction bases unmatched: 3. CDR3 length: 13 residues. Here the CDR3 reads CSAKGQGEEKLFF. The CDR3 DNA sequence: TGCAGTGCTAAGGGACAGGGGGAGGAAAAACTGTTTTTT.

The rearrangement links TRBV30 to TRBJ1-1; no definite D call. CDR3 length equals 14 residues. Trimming took 3 bases from V and 2 from J, leaving 13 bases between them. Germline assignment: CDR1 GTSNPN and CDR2 SVGIG (reference sequence). The DNA of the CDR3 is TGTGCCTGGAGCGACCGGGTTTCCAACACTGAAGCTTTCTTT. Protein sequence: CAWSDRVSNTEAFF.

There are a few counts of this clonotype. V is TRBV7-9 and J is TRBJ2-7, with D uncertain. Trimming removed 3 bases at V and 2 bases at J, with 14 bases between. The CDR3 is made up of 15 amino acids. Germline V gene data show CDR1 as SEHNR and CDR2 as FQNEAQ (reference sequence). CDR3 DNA: TGTGCCAGCAGCTTTAGCAGCCCCACTCCCTACGAGCAGTACTTC. As protein: CASSFSSPTPYEQYF. The variable domain in full, completed from reference TRBV7-9 and TRBJ2-7, reads DTGVSQNPRHKITKRGQNVTFRCDPISEHNRLYWYRQTLGQGPEFLTYFQNEAQLEKSRLLSDRFSAERPKGSFSTLEIQRTEQGDSAMYLCASSFSSPTPYEQYFGPGTRLTVT.

This clonotype was counted only a few times. The J gene is TRBJ2-1, the V gene TRBV20-1; TRBD1 matches at 7 bases. Trimming at V came to 0 bases and at J to 8 bases, leaving 10 bases not matched to a gene. This CDR3 region has 15 residues. Germline V CDR1 and CDR2: DFQATT, SNEGSKA (reference sequence). CDR3 in amino acids: CSARDLGTARDEQFF. DNA of the CDR3: TGCAGTGCTAGAGATCTTGGGACAGCTAGAGATGAGCAGTTCTTC.

The V gene is TRBV20-1, the J gene TRBJ2-7; possible D gene TRBD2, 6 bases. This CDR3 is built from 16 residues. V gave up 0 bases and J gave up 5 bases, with 20 bases separating them. Germline V gene lookup returns CDR1 DFQATT and CDR2 SNEGSKA (reference sequence). CDR3 amino acids: CSARDRRRGLMDEQYF. The CDR3 DNA follows: TGCAGTGCTAGAGATAGGAGGAGGGGACTGATGGACGAGCAGTACTTC.

This clonotype was seen a handful of times. The rearrangement joins TRBV4-3 to TRBJ2-1, with 11 bases aligning to TRBD2. Unmatched junction bases numbered 9, after V lost 1 base and J lost 13 bases. CDR1 LGHNA and CDR2 YSLEER come from the germline V gene. The CDR3 runs to 15 residues. In DNA, the CDR3 is TGCGCCAGCAGCCAAGGAAGACTAGCGGGAAACCCCCAGTTCTTC. This sequence encodes CASSQGRLAGNPQFF.

This clonotype was detected only a few times. DNA of the CDR3: TGTGCCAGCAGCCAGGGGGCAAGGGACACCGGGGAGCTGTTTTTT. It translates to CASSQGARDTGELFF. The chain employs TRBV21-1 and TRBJ2-2; the table names TRBD1, a call not compared with the DNA. TRBV21-1 has pseudogene status. The CDR3 length is 15 residues.

This rearrangement joins TRBV9 to TRBJ2-1, with TRBD2 identical over 10 bases. The CDR3 covers 17 residues. Germline V gene data show CDR1 as SGDLS and CDR2 as YYNGEE. V lost 4 bases and J lost 2; bases outside the gene matches: 9. DNA of the CDR3: TGTGCCAGCAGCCCTCCTAGCGGGAGCTCAGCCTACAATGAGCAGTTCTTC. Encoded protein: CASSPPSGSSAYNEQFF. The full variable domain, rest sourced from reference TRBV9 and TRBJ2-1, is DSGVTQTPKHLITATGQRVTLRCSPRSGDLSVYWYQQSLDQGLQFLIQYYNGEERAKGNILERFSAQQFPDLHSELNLSSLELGDSALYFCASSPPSGSSAYNEQFFGPGTRLTVL.

This clonotype was counted a few times. The chain joins TRBV29-1 to TRBJ1-2; TRBD1 matches at 8 bases. This CDR3 contains 11 residues. V gave up 6 bases and J gave up 7 bases; unmatched junction bases: 4. The germline CDR1 and CDR2 sequences are SQVTM and ANQGSEA. Here the CDR3 DNA reads TGCAGCGTCCAGGGGGCCGGTGGCTACACCTTC. As protein: CSVQGAGGYTF.

The rearrangement uses TRBV7-9 and TRBJ2-5, with TRBD1 as a possible D gene (6 bases). With the DNA end fitting TRBJ2-7 better, the J assignment may be wrong. Germline loops: CDR1 SEHNR, CDR2 FQNEAQ (reference sequence). The CDR3 length is 13 residues. The CDR3 DNA follows: TGTGCCAGCAGCCAGGGGACCACCTACGAGCAGTACTTC. Residues: CASSQGTTYEQYF.

The chain employs TRBV27 and TRBJ2-7; no definite D call. This CDR3 is 14 amino acids long. The V gene's germline CDR1 is MNHEY and CDR2 SMNVEV (reference sequence). V shed 8 bases and J shed 2 bases, with 16 bases lying between them. Here the CDR3 reads CASGALRNTYEQYF. CDR3 in DNA: TGTGCCAGCGGCGCATTACGAAATACCTACGAGCAGTACTTC.

This clonotype showed up just a few times. The chain is built from TRBV6-6 and TRBJ2-5; possible D gene TRBD1, 5 bases. Germline values: CDR1 MNHNY, CDR2 SVGAGI (reference sequence). This CDR3 is 16 amino acids long. V was trimmed by 4 bases and J by 2 bases, leaving 17 bases between them. CDR3 bases: TGTGCCAGCAGTTGGGGCCTTGGGTTGAAGCAAGAGACCCAGTACTTC. It codes for CASSWGLGLKQETQYF.

The rearrangement links TRBV5-1 to TRBJ2-6; D is unresolved. CDR3 length: 15 amino acids. V was pared by 4 bases and J by 4 bases, with 12 bases between. Germline V gene lookup returns CDR1 SGHRS and CDR2 YFSETQ. The CDR3 reads CASSPVPGGANVLTF. CDR3 in DNA: TGCGCCAGCAGCCCCGTCCCCGGGGGGGCCAACGTCCTGACTTTC.

The rearrangement joins TRBV20-1 to TRBJ2-7; TRBD2 aligns across 10 bases. CDR3 length equals 14 residues. Germline V gives CDR1 DFQATT, CDR2 SNEGSKA (reference sequence). Trimming took 1 base from V and 5 from J; bases not matched to a gene: 5. The CDR3 loop is CSARAGTSDHEQYF. The DNA for the CDR3 is TGCAGTGCTAGAGCCGGGACTAGCGATCACGAGCAGTACTTC.

CDR3 region: CASSQLASGETQYF. Written as DNA, the CDR3 is TGTGCCAGCAGCCAACTAGCGTCGGGGGAGACCCAGTACTTC. The V and J genes are TRBV7-9 and TRBJ2-7; 7 bases line up with TRBD2. Judging by the DNA end, TRBJ2-5 fits better; the J call may be wrong. The CDR3 spans 14 residues. The germline V gene has CDR1 SEHNR and CDR2 FQNEAQ (reference sequence).

The chain carries TRBV7-6 and TRBJ2-3; perhaps TRBD1 as D (6 bases). V lost 1 base, J lost 6 bases, and 26 bases lay in between. Germline V CDR1 and CDR2: SGHVS, FNYEAQ. There are 19 residues in the CDR3. The DNA of the CDR3 is TGTGCCAGCAGCTTAGATGGGACAAATGGGTTGCAGCAGCGGGATACGCAGTATTTT. This codes for CASSLDGTNGLQQRDTQYF.

This clonotype was recorded many times. The chain links TRBV12-3 or TRBV12-4 to TRBJ1-6, with TRBD1 matching over 7 bases. Losses at the gene ends were 4 bases for V and 6 bases for J; bases not matched to a gene: 3. This CDR3 contains 14 residues. The CDR3 here is CASSWDSSNSPLHF. The CDR3 DNA reads as TGTGCCAGCAGTTGGGACAGTTCTAATTCACCCCTCCACTTT.

V and J are TRBV20-1 and TRBJ2-4, with D perhaps being TRBD1 or TRBD2 (6 bases each). The closer fit of TRBJ2-5 to the DNA end suggests the J call may be wrong. CDR3 length: 14 amino acids. CDR1 is DFQATT, CDR2 SNEGSKA, per germline (reference sequence). The CDR3 DNA reads TGCAGTGCTAGAGGCGTACGGGGGCGGGAGACCCAGTACTTC. Translation gives CSARGVRGRETQYF.

V gene TRBV6-2 or TRBV6-3 combines with J gene TRBJ2-7; 7 positions agree with TRBD2. Losses at the gene ends were 7 bases for V and 3 bases for J; bases not matched to a gene: 6. Germline V gene lookup returns CDR1 MNHEY and CDR2 SVGEGT. The CDR3 is 13 residues long. CDR3 in amino acids: CASTREVFYEQYF. Here the CDR3 DNA reads TGTGCCAGCACCCGGGAGGTCTTCTACGAGCAGTACTTC.

This clonotype was counted a few times. The chain employs TRBV7-2 and TRBJ2-1, with TRBD2 matching over 11 bases. Trimming took 4 bases from V and 3 from J; bases not matched to a gene: 8. The CDR3 has 17 amino acids. Germline V gene sequence: CDR1 SGHTA, CDR2 FQGNSA. Here the CDR3 reads CASSSARLAGGYNEQFF. The CDR3 DNA follows: TGTGCCAGCAGCTCCGCCCGGCTAGCGGGGGGCTACAATGAGCAGTTCTTC.